Below, 23 T cell receptor beta chains from the same sample are listed, as sequenced in a study of T cell repertoires in cytomegalovirus infection. TCRdb independently ran MiXCR on the reads; one entry per CDR3 protein. The repertoire consists of 300,000 or so distinct CDR3 sequences, with 25% occurring once and the leading ten covering around 13%. Sequencing used PBMCs. The receptors here all came from a human donor in good health (CMV status not recorded). Some clones in this sample may be carry-over from other donors' samples.

The rearrangement uses TRBV6-6 and TRBJ1-5; D perhaps matches TRBD1 (5 bases). Germline loops: CDR1 MNHNY, CDR2 SVGAGI (reference sequence). V was clipped by 5 bases and J by 2 bases, with 10 bases between them. CDR3 size: 14 residues. CDR3 in amino acids: CASSGTGRNQPQHF. For the CDR3, the DNA is TGTGCCAGCAGTGGGACCGGACGCAATCAGCCCCAGCATTTT.

The V call is TRBV20-1, the J call TRBJ1-6; 8 bases align to TRBD1. The trim removed 1 base at V and 9 bases at J, leaving 5 bases unmatched. CDR1 and CDR2 (germline): DFQATT, SNEGSKA (reference sequence). The CDR3 extends over 14 amino acids. The CDR3 region has the DNA TGCAGTGCTAGAGGAGGACAGGGTGTTTCACCCCTCCACTTT. Protein: CSARGGQGVSPLHF.

This chain links TRBV6-5 with TRBJ2-2, with unresolved D. V lost 6 bases and J 4 bases, leaving 12 bases between the germline ends. CDR3 length: 14 residues. The germline V gene has CDR1 MNHEY and CDR2 SVGAGI. The CDR3 DNA sequence: TGTGCCAGCAGCCCGATCACGCCCACCGGGGAGCTGTTTTTT. Protein product: CASSPITPTGELFF.

There are many counts of this clonotype. This chain connects TRBV7-2 to TRBJ1-3; D perhaps matches TRBD1 (6 bases). From germline, CDR1 is SGHTA and CDR2 FQGNSA. The V gene lost 4 bases and the J gene lost 4 bases, with 14 bases spanning the gap. The CDR3 totals 15 residues. CDR3 sequence reads: CASSYPGVAGNTIYF. The DNA of the CDR3 is TGTGCCAGCAGCTACCCAGGGGTCGCGGGAAACACCATATATTTT.

This clonotype was seen a handful of times. The gene calls are TRBV28 and TRBJ2-2, with TRBD2 as a possible D gene (5 bases). The CDR3 loop spans 14 amino acids. Germline V gives CDR1 MDHEN, CDR2 SYDVKM. V lost 11 bases to trimming and J lost 2 bases, with 15 bases between them. CDR3 residues: CAVPAAANTGELFF. The CDR3 DNA reads TGTGCCGTTCCAGCGGCAGCCAACACCGGGGAGCTGTTTTTT.

J is TRBJ2-7 and V is TRBV24-1; TRBD2 agrees at 7 bases. V trimming: 3 bases; J trimming: 6 bases; junction bases outside the gene matches: 4. CDR3 length equals 13 residues. Germline V gives CDR1 KGHDR, CDR2 SFDVKD. In DNA, the CDR3 is TGTGCCACCAGTGATGGGGGACTAATCGAGCAGTACTTC. It is translated as CATSDGGLIEQYF.

The chain is built from TRBV4-2 and TRBJ2-2, with a weak D call TRBD1 (5 bases). Looked up from germline, CDR1 is LGHNA and CDR2 is YNFKEQ. V lost 0 bases, J lost 6 bases, and 8 bases lay in between. The CDR3 covers 14 residues. CDR3 in amino acids: CASSQEQAPGELFF. DNA of the CDR3: TGTGCCAGCAGCCAAGAACAGGCTCCCGGGGAGCTGTTTTTT.

This clonotype was counted many times. The chain uses TRBV11-2 and TRBJ1-5; 9 bases fit TRBD1. The CDR3 spans 15 residues. CDR1 SGHAT and CDR2 FQNNGV come from the germline V gene. V dropped 3 bases and J dropped 5; count of bases not matched to a gene: 5. The CDR3 bases are TGTGCCAGCAGCTTGGATGGACAGGGGCATCAGCCCCAGCATTTT. This translates into CASSLDGQGHQPQHF.

The chain links TRBV5-5 to TRBJ2-2; the D gene is possibly TRBD1 (6 bases). Germline loops: CDR1 SGHKS, CDR2 YYEKEE (reference sequence). This CDR3 is 15 amino acids long. Between the trimmed V and J ends, which lost 0 bases and 5 bases, there was a span of 11 bases. The chain's CDR3 is CASSLAGVETGELFF. The CDR3 bases are TGTGCCAGCAGCTTGGCAGGGGTAGAAACCGGGGAGCTGTTTTTT. The variable domain in full, completed from reference TRBV5-5 and TRBJ2-2, reads DAGVTQSPTHLIKTRGQQVTLRCSPISGHKSVSWYQQVLGQGPQFIFQYYEKEERGRGNFPDRFSARQFPNYSSELNVNALLLGDSALYLCASSLAGVETGELFFGEGSRLTVL.

This clonotype occurred a few times. The V call is TRBV27, the J call TRBJ2-3, with D perhaps being TRBD1 or TRBD2 (5 bases each). The germline V gene has CDR1 MNHEY and CDR2 SMNVEV (reference sequence). There are 15 residues in the CDR3. Trimming removed 6 bases at V and 0 bases at J, with 13 bases between. In nucleotides, the CDR3 is TGTGCCAGCAGGCCCGTGGGGGTTAGCACAGATACGCAGTATTTT. Translation gives CASRPVGVSTDTQYF.

There are a few counts of this clonotype. This chain uses TRBV6-2 or TRBV6-3 with TRBJ2-7, with TRBD2 identical over 8 bases. Per the germline V gene, CDR1 is MNHEY and CDR2 is SVGEGT. CDR3 size: 14 residues. J was trimmed by 3 bases and V by 6 bases; bases with no gene match: 7. The CDR3 loop is CASSLSGRIYEQYF. The CDR3 DNA reads TGTGCCAGCAGCCTCAGCGGGAGAATCTACGAGCAGTACTTC.

The J gene is TRBJ2-2, the V gene TRBV7-3; D call uncertain. V lost 9 bases and J lost 0, with 11 bases in between. The CDR3 is made up of 14 amino acids. Germline assignment: CDR1 SGHTA and CDR2 FQGTGA. The CDR3 sequence: CASGWGSNTGELFF. The CDR3 nucleotides are TGTGCCAGTGGGTGGGGATCGAACACCGGGGAGCTGTTTTTT.

V gene TRBV6-1 combines with J gene TRBJ1-4; D may be TRBD1 (5 bases). The ends were cut back, 6 bases at V and 4 bases at J, with 12 bases in the middle. Germline loops: CDR1 MNHNS, CDR2 SASEGT. The CDR3 covers 14 residues. The CDR3, as DNA: TGTGCCAGCAGCCGGTCAGGGATTAATGAAAAACTGTTTTTT. Its protein is CASSRSGINEKLFF.

This sequence joins TRBV29-1 and TRBJ1-1, with 7 bases fitting TRBD1. This CDR3 is 13 amino acids long. The trim removed 5 bases at V and 4 bases at J, leaving 7 bases unmatched. The germline gives CDR1 SQVTM, CDR2 ANQGSEA. CDR3 in amino acids: CSVWTGGGTEAFF. DNA for the CDR3: TGCAGCGTTTGGACAGGCGGGGGCACTGAAGCTTTCTTT.

This clonotype was counted many times. This chain uses TRBV7-2 with TRBJ2-7; D possibly matches TRBD1 or TRBD2 (5 bases each). CDR1 is SGHTA and CDR2 is FQGNSA in the germline V gene. The V end lost 5 bases, the J end lost 1 base, and 18 bases lay between the germline ends. There are 16 residues in the CDR3. The CDR3 sequence: CASSANSGTGSYEQYF. The CDR3 DNA reads as TGTGCCAGCAGCGCGAATTCCGGGACGGGTTCCTACGAGCAGTACTTC.

The chain recombines TRBV7-2 with TRBJ2-1; D gene ambiguous. The V gene's germline CDR1 is SGHTA and CDR2 FQGNSA. Trimming removed 3 bases from V and 1 base from J, with 7 bases in between. The CDR3 has 14 residues. In DNA, the CDR3 is TGTGCCAGCAGCTTGAGTCGGTCCTACAATGAGCAGTTCTTC. Protein: CASSLSRSYNEQFF.

This clonotype was counted a few times. CDR3 region: CASSLSASTDTQYF. Here the CDR3 DNA reads TGTGCCAGCAGCTTGTCGGCGAGCACAGATACGCAGTATTTT. The gene calls are TRBV5-4 and TRBJ2-3; D gene uncertain. From germline, CDR1 is SGHNT and CDR2 YYREEE (reference sequence). The CDR3 extends over 14 amino acids. V shed 1 base and J shed 0 bases, with 6 bases lying between them.

On this clonotype itself: Since a much larger clone is just one base distant, this may be a read error. The chain carries TRBV4-1 and TRBJ2-2; TRBD2 matches at 8 bases. This CDR3 region has 18 residues. Germline assignment: CDR1 MGHRA and CDR2 YSYEKL. CDR3 DNA sequence: TGTGCCAGCAGCCAAGTAGCGCTATTAGCGGGAAACACCGGGGTGCTGTTTTTT. It codes for CASSQVALLAGNTGVLFF.

This clonotype was seen more than once but under ten times. The genes are TRBV27 and TRBJ1-5, with D possibly being TRBD1 (6 bases). V was cut by 6 bases and J by 10 bases, with 19 bases left in between. The germline V gene has CDR1 MNHEY and CDR2 SMNVEV (reference sequence). The CDR3 covers 14 residues. The CDR3 sequence is CASSIALGARPQHF. The CDR3 coding sequence is TGTGCCAGCAGCATCGCATTGGGGGCTAGACCCCAGCATTTT.

The chain carries TRBV25-1 and TRBJ1-2; possibly TRBD1 for D (6 bases). CDR1 is MGHDK and CDR2 is SYGVNS in the germline V gene. The ends were cut back, 8 bases at V and 6 bases at J, with 13 bases in the middle. The CDR3 runs to 12 residues. In DNA form, the CDR3 reads TGTGCCAGCGAGACAGGACTCGATGGCTACACCTTC. Translating gives CASETGLDGYTF.

In this sample, this clonotype turned up once. The rearrangement links TRBV6-5 to TRBJ2-3; TRBD2 matches 8 bases. The CDR3 is 14 amino acids. Germline V gives CDR1 MNHEY, CDR2 SVGAGI. Losses at the gene ends were 4 bases for V and 6 bases for J; bases not matched to a gene: 6. The CDR3: CASSLGLVADTQYF. The CDR3 nucleotides are TGTGCCAGCAGTTTGGGACTAGTTGCGGATACGCAGTATTTT.

This clonotype showed up just a few times. The chain employs TRBV12-3 or TRBV12-4 and TRBJ2-5; D may be TRBD2 (6 bases). V was shortened by 3 bases and J by 5 bases, with 13 bases between the two germline ends. This CDR3 is built from 14 residues. The CDR3 loop is CASSFGGRGETQYF. The CDR3 DNA reads TGTGCCAGCAGTTTTGGAGGGAGAGGCGAGACCCAGTACTTC.

There are a few counts of this clonotype. V usage is TRBV19 and J usage is TRBJ1-5; 10 bases line up with TRBD1. Germline CDR1 is LNHDA and CDR2 is SQIVND (reference sequence). V lost 8 bases to trimming and J lost 7 bases; unmatched junction nucleotides: 14. The CDR3 is 16 residues long. The CDR3 sequence is CASQSGDRGRGQPQHF. CDR3 bases: TGTGCCAGTCAGTCCGGTGACAGGGGGCGTGGGCAGCCCCAGCATTTT.